Here is one T cell receptor (beta chain) with its context. The clone's antigen remains unknown. One base away there is no much larger clone; base qualities are not given. This entry belongs to a study of blood T cell repertoires in COVID-19 (dated by TCRdb to about 2020). Study-wide context: Recovered participants in ImmuneRACE Cohort 3 were defined as having two consecutive negative NP/OP PCR tests, clearance from a healthcare professional, or resolution of symptoms. The repertoires were made available in a free public database intended to serve as a resource for research on the immune response to SARS-CoV-2. Samples covering the acute and convalescent phases of COVID-19 were provided by collaborators in the United States, Italy and Spain. The prospective study material was composed of cDNA or gDNA derived from T cells, B-cell-depleted T cells, or PBMCs. Where available, HLA class I and class II types were obtained from metadata supplied by the sample provider rather than from assay-based typing. The sample metadata nearly always contained a de-identified subject ID, COVID-19 status, age in years and sex. Subjects who had been exposed to COVID-19, were actively infected with it, or had recovered from it provided the deeply sampled blood TCRbeta repertoires that made up the dataset. The samples were drawn from two sources: the first 160 participants of the ongoing ImmuneRACE study, and 1,000 to 1,500 subjects contributed by 6 global collaborators. Overall study results and their limits: Clinical and demographic metadata were provided uncurated, with the amount varying by source and participant.

Participants in the prospective study were enrolled through a virtual design, were aged about 18 to 100 years, and lived in approximately 25 United States geographic areas. In the prospective study, cohorts were assigned on the basis of participant-reported clinical history obtained from a screening survey and a study questionnaire. Each participant in the prospective study had whole blood, serum and a nasopharyngeal or oropharyngeal swab collected by mobile phlebotomists. Additional blood draws and questionnaires over an approximately two-month period could optionally be provided by prospective study participants. Before DNA extraction, blood samples from the prospective study were shipped at room temperature or frozen. Spanning cysteine to phenylalanine, the CDR3 consists of 14 amino acids. The kept DNA is CDR3 alone, 42 bases in frame from the first base. CDR1 and CDR2 were assigned from the germline V gene (reference sequence) as SGHNT and YYREEE. Trimming removed 4 bases from V and 0 bases from J; the gene matches leave 3 bases unexplained.

TCRbeta CDR3 regions were amplified from genomic DNA by means of the immunoSEQ Assay, a bias-controlled multiplex PCR. The study's own analysis went as follows. The number of nucleated cells in each sample was estimated by amplification of reference gene primers within the assay. To quantify the absolute abundance of each unique TCRbeta CDR3 rearrangement, sequence reads were collapsed and filtered. Productive Simpson clonality was computed per sample as the square root of Simpson's diversity index over productive rearrangements. Entries here come from immuneACCESS through TCRdb and include only in-frame sequences with V and J called. Some clones fail to appear in such tables; in the studies checked, an unresolved V gene covers under half of the shortfall, and the cause of the remainder is unknown. The D gene and trimming were derived from the DNA, and the V and J assignments and clone size from that table. The sample records approximately 250,000 clones, more than 70% of which are singletons. The top ten constitute 2% of the sample.

The sequenced sample was PBMCs or T cells enriched from blood (not recorded which). Rearrangement joined TRBV5-4 to TRBJ2-7, with 8 junctional bases fitting TRBD1. This TCR was recovered from a woman aged 55-70 years in a cohort exposed to, infected with or recovered from COVID-19 (not recorded which). The CDR3 reads CASSRDRFSYEQYF. The nucleotides are TGTGCCAGCAGCCGGGACAGGTTCTCCTACGAGCAGTACTTC.